The 30 T cell receptor beta chains presented below share a single source sample, sequenced in a study of identical twins. TCRdb re-called the 5' RACE reads through MiXCR, storing one row per CDR3 protein. This table has around 480,000 distinct CDR3 sequences, 11% to 15% appearing once. The data were also submitted as part of a second study, on yellow fever vaccine responses in identical twins.

The sequenced sample consisted of CD4+ T cells sorted from blood. These TCRs come from a woman under 30 in good health.

This sequence joins TRBV7-2 and TRBJ2-7, with 8 nucleotides matching TRBD1. Germline loops: CDR1 SGHTA, CDR2 FQGNSA. This CDR3 comprises 18 residues. The ends lost 0 bases at V and 0 bases at J; junction bases unmatched: 10. The CDR3 here is CASSLAYSKTGASYEQYF. CDR3 sequence (DNA): TGTGCCAGCAGCTTAGCGTATAGTAAGACAGGGGCCTCCTACGAGCAGTACTTC.

The chain joins TRBV19 to TRBJ2-5; D may be TRBD2 (5 bases). Trimming left V 5 bases short and J 5 bases short, with 18 bases between. In germline, CDR1 is LNHDA, CDR2 SQIVND (reference sequence). This CDR3 is built from 15 residues. The CDR3 DNA is TGTGCCAGTAGTCCAATGCGGGTGAAGGGTGAGACCCAGTACTTC. This translates into CASSPMRVKGETQYF.

The chain combines TRBV27 with TRBJ2-1; 16 bases are shared with TRBD2. The trim removed 7 bases at V and 5 bases at J, leaving 11 bases unmatched. The CDR3 spans 18 residues. CDR1 is MNHEY and CDR2 is SMNVEV in the germline V gene (reference sequence). The CDR3 sequence: CASTQRGTSGRVNNEQFF. CDR3 bases: TGTGCCAGCACCCAGAGAGGGACTAGCGGGAGGGTGAACAATGAGCAGTTCTTC.

About this clonotype: This sequence may be a read error, since a much larger clone differs from it by one base. The chain combines TRBV12-3 or TRBV12-4 with TRBJ1-1; possible D gene TRBD1, 6 bases. Trimming left V 6 bases short and J 1 base short, with 15 bases between. There are 15 residues in the CDR3. As DNA, the CDR3 is TGTGCCAGCAGACACCGGGACAATACGAACACTGAAGCTTTCTTT. Amino acid sequence: CASRHRDNTNTEAFF.

This clonotype was recorded at least ten times. The genes are TRBV2 and TRBJ2-1; D gene uncertain. The ends were cut back, 4 bases at V and 8 bases at J, with 12 bases in the middle. The germline V gene has CDR1 SNHLY and CDR2 FYNNEI. This CDR3 is built from 13 residues. This chain's CDR3 is CASSVGLVDEQFF. CDR3 DNA sequence: TGTGCCAGCAGTGTAGGTCTAGTTGATGAGCAGTTCTTC.

This chain connects TRBV15 to TRBJ2-4; D not certain. The V gene lost 1 base and the J gene lost 8 bases, with 9 bases spanning the gap. The germline V gene encodes CDR1 LNHNV and CDR2 YYDKDF (reference sequence). CDR3 size: 13 residues. The CDR3 is CATSRANTDIQYF. CDR3 coding DNA: TGTGCCACCAGCAGAGCAAATACGGACATTCAGTACTTC.

The genes are TRBV7-9 and TRBJ2-5; maybe TRBD2 (5 bases). The length of the CDR3 is 13 residues. Trimming shortened V by 5 bases and J by 5 bases, and 12 bases separated the two germline ends. Germline values: CDR1 SEHNR, CDR2 FQNEAQ (reference sequence). The CDR3 coding sequence is TGTGCCAGCAGCACCAACAAGCGGGAGACCCAGTACTTC. Translated, it gives CASSTNKRETQYF. Combining the CDR3 with reference TRBV7-9 and TRBJ2-5 gives the whole variable domain DTGVSQNPRHKITKRGQNVTFRCDPISEHNRLYWYRQTLGQGPEFLTYFQNEAQLEKSRLLSDRFSAERPKGSFSTLEIQRTEQGDSAMYLCASSTNKRETQYFGPGTRLLVL.

This sequence joins TRBV3-1 and TRBJ2-7; tentative D call: TRBD1 (6 bases). Germline V gene sequence: CDR1 LGHDT, CDR2 YNNKEL (reference sequence). The CDR3 is made up of 13 amino acids. Trimming shortened V by 2 bases and J by 4 bases, and 9 bases separated the two germline ends. The CDR3 protein is CASSQLGAYEQYF. The CDR3 coding sequence is TGTGCCAGCAGCCAACTGGGGGCATACGAGCAGTACTTC.

This clonotype was seen more than once but under ten times. The chain couples TRBV6-5 to TRBJ2-1; D gene uncertain. This CDR3 is 14 amino acids long. V lost 2 bases to trimming and J lost 5 bases, with 10 bases between them. Germline V gene sequence: CDR1 MNHEY, CDR2 SVGAGI. CDR3 sequence reads: CASSYGQTNNEQFF. The CDR3 nucleotides are TGTGCCAGCAGTTACGGCCAGACGAACAATGAGCAGTTCTTC.

This clonotype was detected a few times. The genes are TRBV29-1 and TRBJ2-2, with D possibly matching TRBD1 (5 bases). The germline V gene has CDR1 SQVTM and CDR2 ANQGSEA. The CDR3 has 13 residues. V was pared by 5 bases and J by 4 bases, with 11 bases between. CDR3 sequence: CSVWQGGTGELFF. DNA of the CDR3: TGCAGCGTTTGGCAGGGTGGCACCGGGGAGCTGTTTTTT.

There are a few counts of this clonotype. The J gene is TRBJ1-2, the V gene TRBV4-3; D gene unclear. The germline CDR1 and CDR2 sequences are LGHNA and YSLEER. The germline V and J ends were trimmed by 0 bases and 5 bases, with 7 bases remaining between them. The CDR3 contains 13 residues. CDR3 in DNA: TGCGCCAGCAGCCAAGAAGGGATATATGGCTACACCTTC. As protein: CASSQEGIYGYTF.

In its sample, this clonotype was seen a few times. This chain links TRBV7-2 with TRBJ2-7; the match to TRBD1 covers 8 bases. This CDR3 is built from 15 residues. CDR1 and CDR2 from the germline V gene are SGHTA and FQGNSA. Germline trimming cut 5 bases from V and 0 bases from J; bases unmatched to any gene: 6. The chain's CDR3 is CASSPDRGSSYEQYF. CDR3 coding DNA: TGTGCCAGCAGCCCCGACAGGGGTAGCTCCTACGAGCAGTACTTC. Looking up the rest from reference TRBV7-2 and TRBJ2-7 gives the full variable domain: GAGVSQSPSNKVTEKGKDVELRCDPISGHTALYWYRQSLGQGLEFLIYFQGNSAPDKSGLPSDRFSAERTGGSVSTLTIQRTQQEDSAVYLCASSPDRGSSYEQYFGPGTRLTVT.

The sample holds a few counts of this clonotype. V is TRBV18 and J is TRBJ2-7; a weak D match, TRBD1 (6 bases). V was clipped by 2 bases and J by 2 bases, with 10 bases between them. Germline V lookup: CDR1 KGHSH, CDR2 LQKENI. The CDR3 runs to 14 residues. The CDR3 DNA is TGTGCCAGCTCACCAGGGGGCTCCCCCTACGAGCAGTACTTC. This sequence encodes CASSPGGSPYEQYF.

The chain combines TRBV29-1 with TRBJ1-5; the match to TRBD1 covers 8 bases. The V segment lost 1 base and the J segment 13 bases; nucleotides outside the gene matches: 9. Germline CDR1 SQVTM, CDR2 ANQGSEA. CDR3 length: 13 amino acids. The CDR3 is CSVEADLTGEQHF. For the CDR3, the DNA is TGCAGCGTTGAAGCTGATCTGACAGGGGAACAGCATTTT.

The chain uses TRBV25-1 and TRBJ1-1; D remains unclear. Trimming removed 3 bases from V and 4 bases from J, with 15 bases in between. CDR3 length: 15 amino acids. Germline V gene sequence: CDR1 MGHDK, CDR2 SYGVNS. Here the CDR3 reads CASSERARLGTEAFF. CDR3 in DNA: TGTGCCAGCAGTGAGCGGGCGCGTCTCGGCACTGAAGCTTTCTTT.

This clonotype was observed a handful of times. CDR3: CSQDGGLAGAKNIQYF. For the CDR3, the DNA is TGCAGTCAAGACGGGGGGCTAGCGGGAGCCAAAAACATTCAGTACTTC. This rearrangement joins TRBV20-1 to TRBJ2-4, with 8 nucleotides matching TRBD2. V shed 8 bases and J 0 bases; nucleotides not matched to a gene: 12. The CDR3 sequence is 16 residues long. CDR1 and CDR2 from the germline V gene are DFQATT and SNEGSKA (reference sequence).

This chain links TRBV9 with TRBJ2-5; no definite D call. The CDR3 extends over 17 amino acids. V shed 0 bases and J shed 1 base, with 16 bases lying between them. Germline V gives CDR1 SGDLS, CDR2 YYNGEE. DNA of the CDR3: TGTGCCAGCAGCGTAGGATCGGCGCCCAACGGCCAAGAGACCCAGTACTTC. This sequence encodes CASSVGSAPNGQETQYF.

V and J are TRBV5-1 and TRBJ2-5, with a tentative D call TRBD2 (6 bases). V lost 0 bases and J lost 3, with 9 bases in between. Germline V CDR1 and CDR2: SGHRS, YFSETQ. The CDR3 contains 14 residues. In nucleotides, the CDR3 is TGCGCCAGCAGCTTGGGGACTATGGAAGAGACCCAGTACTTC. Amino acid sequence: CASSLGTMEETQYF.

This clonotype has just a few counts. V and J are TRBV12-3 or TRBV12-4 and TRBJ2-1, with D unclear. This CDR3 contains 14 residues. Deletions cut 6 bases from V and 0 bases from J, with 9 bases between. The CDR3 protein is CASRGANSYNEQFF. The DNA of the CDR3 is TGTGCCAGCAGGGGTGCCAACTCCTACAATGAGCAGTTCTTC.

This clonotype was seen a handful of times. The chain recombines TRBV3-1 with TRBJ2-7; tentative D call: TRBD1 (6 bases). V was cut by 1 base and J by 3 bases, with 10 bases left in between. This CDR3 spans 14 amino acids. Germline loops: CDR1 LGHDT, CDR2 YNNKEL (reference sequence). In DNA, the CDR3 is TGTGCCAGCAGCCAAGGAGGACAGAGCTACGAGCAGTACTTC. This gives the protein CASSQGGQSYEQYF.

V usage is TRBV29-1 and J usage is TRBJ2-7; 12 bases fit TRBD2. V dropped 7 bases and J dropped 4; count of bases not matched to a gene: 11. The germline V gene has CDR1 SQVTM and CDR2 ANQGSEA. The CDR3 runs 15 residues. CDR3: CSAKVGLAGGYEQYF. The CDR3 nucleotides read TGCAGCGCTAAGGTGGGGCTAGCGGGAGGGTACGAGCAGTACTTC.

This clonotype was counted only a few times. The genes are TRBV5-1 and TRBJ2-6, with 8 nucleotides matching TRBD1. The CDR3 totals 19 residues. Germline V gives CDR1 SGHRS, CDR2 YFSETQ. J gave up 3 bases and V 4 bases, and 15 bases lay outside the gene matches. CDR3 sequence (DNA): TGCGCCAGCAGCCACGGACCTCTAGCAGGGGGCCGTGGGGCCAACGTCCTGACTTTC. Translated, it gives CASSHGPLAGGRGANVLTF.

Ten or more counts support this clonotype. This chain uses TRBV27 with TRBJ2-4; TRBD2 might be the D (6 bases). V was trimmed by 3 bases and J by 0 bases, leaving 21 bases between them. This CDR3 has 19 residues. Germline V gives CDR1 MNHEY, CDR2 SMNVEV (reference sequence). The CDR3 region has the DNA TGTGCCAGCAGTTTGCGGGACCCGCATACCGCATTAGCCAAAAACATTCAGTACTTC. This gives the protein CASSLRDPHTALAKNIQYF.

This clonotype was observed a few times. The rearrangement uses TRBV12-3 or TRBV12-4 and TRBJ1-2; D is unresolved. The CDR3 length is 12 residues. With 3 bases removed from V and 8 bases from J, the gap between germline ends came to 10 bases. DNA of the CDR3: TGTGCCAGCAGTTTCTGGAAAAGGGGCTACACCTTC. Its protein is CASSFWKRGYTF.

This chain connects TRBV15 to TRBJ1-1; D unresolved. CDR3 size: 14 residues. The V gene lost 6 bases and the J gene lost 0 bases, with 11 bases spanning the gap. In germline, CDR1 is LNHNV, CDR2 YYDKDF (reference sequence). Written as DNA, the CDR3 is TGTGCCACCAGTTCACCCGCCATGAACACTGAAGCTTTCTTT. This encodes CATSSPAMNTEAFF.

This clonotype was counted at least ten times. This rearrangement joins TRBV3-2 to TRBJ1-6. TRBV3-2 constitutes a pseudogene. This CDR3 has 15 amino acids. CDR3 bases: TGTGCCAGCAGGCCAGAGCGGACCATTAATTCACCCCTCCACTTT. Translated, it gives CASRPERTINSPLHF.

The sample holds a few counts of this clonotype. The junction and the germline gene differ at one end; a read error may be behind it. The chain links TRBV6-5 to TRBJ2-7; TRBD2 matches 12 bases. This CDR3 spans 16 amino acids. Germline CDR1 is MNHEY and CDR2 is SVGAGI. CDR3 sequence reads: CASSSQTSGSSHEQYF. The CDR3 nucleotides are TGTGCCAGCAGTTCCCAGACTAGCGGGAGCTCCCACGAGCAGTACTTC.

Only a few counts were recorded for this clonotype. This rearrangement joins TRBV6-5 to TRBJ1-6; maybe TRBD1 (5 bases). The CDR3 sequence is 19 residues long. Germline assignment: CDR1 MNHEY and CDR2 SVGAGI. V was cut by 0 bases and J by 1 base, with 16 bases left in between. CDR3 sequence reads: CASSYSTAGLSSYNSPLHF. In DNA form, the CDR3 reads TGTGCCAGCAGTTACTCGACGGCAGGGTTGAGTTCCTATAATTCACCCCTCCACTTT.

This clonotype was seen more than once but under ten times. The chain combines TRBV29-1 with TRBJ2-2; no definite D call. Per germline, CDR1 SQVTM and CDR2 ANQGSEA. V lost 7 bases and J lost 3, with 9 bases in between. The CDR3 is made up of 12 amino acids. For the CDR3, the DNA is TGCAGCGCCCAACAGTACACCGGGGAGCTGTTTTTT. As protein: CSAQQYTGELFF.

About this clonotype itself: One end of the junction fails to match germline, which may point to a read error. The chain joins TRBV20-1 to TRBJ2-1; 9 bases map to TRBD1. Germline assignment: CDR1 DFQATT and CDR2 SNEGSKA (reference sequence). The CDR3 covers 11 residues. The CDR3 DNA reads TGCAGTGCTACCACCGGGACAGGGCATTCCTTC. Residues: CSATTGTGHSF.